This T cell receptor (beta chain) was recovered during a study of blood T cell repertoires in COVID-19. CDR3 length: 14 amino acids. Germline-derived CDR1 and CDR2 are SGHRS and YFSETQ. The ends lost 4 bases at V and 5 bases at J; junction bases unmatched: 5. Some clones are missing from TCRdb's copy, which holds only in-frame ones; the method was immunoSEQ multiplex PCR. The sample lists about 230,000 clones; over 70% were seen once. The chain employs TRBV5-1 and TRBJ1-2, with 10 bases matching TRBD1. The receptor was derived from an elderly man with acute or convalescent COVID-19. What was sequenced was peripheral blood. CDR3 protein: CASSPGQGTYGYTF. In nucleotides, the CDR3 is TGCGCCAGCAGCCCGGGACAGGGGACGTATGGCTACACCTTC.